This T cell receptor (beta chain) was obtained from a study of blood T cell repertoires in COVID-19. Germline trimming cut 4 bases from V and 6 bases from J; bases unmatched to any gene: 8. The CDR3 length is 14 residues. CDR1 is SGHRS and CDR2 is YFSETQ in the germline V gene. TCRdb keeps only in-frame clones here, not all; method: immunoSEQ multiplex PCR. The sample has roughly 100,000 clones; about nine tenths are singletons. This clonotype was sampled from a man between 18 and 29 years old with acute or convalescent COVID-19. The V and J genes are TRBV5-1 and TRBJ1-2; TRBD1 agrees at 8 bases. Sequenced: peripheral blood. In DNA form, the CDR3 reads TGCGCCAGCAGCCTCGACAGGGGAATGAATGGCTACACCTTC. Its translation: CASSLDRGMNGYTF. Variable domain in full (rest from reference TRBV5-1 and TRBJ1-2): KAGVTQTPRYLIKTRGQQVTLSCSPISGHRSVSWYQQTPGQGLQFLFEYFSETQRNKGNFPGRFSGRQFSNSRSEMNVSTLELGDSALYLCASSLDRGMNGYTFGSGTRLTVV.